This TCR beta chain is drawn from a study of cytomegalovirus exposure and HLA in healthy donors. V shed 7 bases and J shed 9 bases, with 20 bases lying between them. The CDR3 contains 15 residues. CDR1 is SGHRS and CDR2 is YFSETQ in the germline V gene. 13 Jbeta primers and 60 Vbeta primers were used for the PCR. Libraries were prepared by immunoSEQ multiplex PCR; TCRdb keeps only in-frame clonotypes and omits some of them. The profile shows about 120,000 clones, roughly 69% of them singletons. The study's findings and limits: An analysis done earlier found most TCR beta V segments productive about 87% or about 30% of the time. Confirmation was obtained in vitro that a few CMV-associated chains are specific for CMV antigens. A reported reduction in N-insertions relative to the 666-donor mean was seen in an Asian-associated ancestry cluster in a later analysis.

On this clone: Antigen: not known.

At sampling all donors were nominally healthy, likely with unrecorded immune exposures. The chain employs TRBV5-1 and TRBJ1-6, with D tentatively TRBD1 (5 bases). Material for sequencing was PBMCs. The sequence was collected from a human donor in good health. CDR3 sequence (DNA): TGCGCCAGCGCGACGGGGGGGAAAAATTTTTCACCCCTCCACTTT. This codes for CASATGGKNFSPLHF.